These 15 T cell receptor beta chains originate from one sample sequenced in a study of CD8 T cells in ankylosing spondylitis. TCRdb used MiXCR to reprocess the 5' RACE reads, holding one entry per CDR3 protein. The sample records around 300,000 distinct CDR3 sequences, roughly 14% being singletons. Sequencing was done on a sample of blood, either unsorted or a sorted T cell fraction (not recorded which). Receptors were obtained from a male donor with ankylosing spondylitis or in good health (not recorded which).

A few counts support this clonotype. The J gene is TRBJ2-7, the V gene TRBV12-5, with unresolved D. This CDR3 comprises 14 residues. Trimming took 5 bases from V and 2 from J, leaving 13 bases between them. Per the germline V gene, CDR1 is LGHNT and CDR2 is FRNRAP. The CDR3 loop is CASGPRDAAYEQYF. For the CDR3, the DNA is TGTGCTAGTGGTCCCCGAGATGCCGCCTACGAGCAGTACTTC. The full variable domain, in which reference TRBV12-5 and TRBJ2-7 provide the parts outside the CDR3, is DARVTQTPRHKVTEMGQEVTMRCQPILGHNTVFWYRQTMMQGLELLAYFRNRAPLDDSGMPKDRFSAEMPDATLATLKIQPSEPRDSAVYFCASGPRDAAYEQYFGPGTRLTVT.

This clonotype has a handful of counts. The chain links TRBV12-5 to TRBJ1-6, with 8 bases fitting TRBD1. The length of the CDR3 is 16 residues. J lost 4 bases, V lost 4 bases, and 6 bases had no gene match. In germline, CDR1 is LGHNT, CDR2 FRNRAP. The CDR3 nucleotides read TGTGCTAGTGGTTCGGACAGGGCTAGTTATAATTCACCCCTCCACTTT. Amino acid sequence: CASGSDRASYNSPLHF.

This clonotype turned up a few times. DNA of the CDR3: TGTGCCAGTAGTGCCCAGACAGGAGCCACGCAGTATTTT. Translation: CASSAQTGATQYF. V gene TRBV19 combines with J gene TRBJ2-3; D is perhaps TRBD1 (6 bases). V was cut by 5 bases and J by 9 bases, with 15 bases left in between. In germline, CDR1 is LNHDA, CDR2 SQIVND (reference sequence). This CDR3 contains 13 residues.

This clonotype was recorded a few times. The chain employs TRBV4-2 and TRBJ2-5, with D possibly being TRBD1 or TRBD2 (6 bases each). This CDR3 spans 16 amino acids. Trimming removed 0 bases from V and 5 bases from J, with 16 bases in between. Germline assignment: CDR1 LGHNA and CDR2 YNFKEQ. In DNA form, the CDR3 reads TGTGCCAGCAGCCAAGATCGCGGGACAAAGGAGGAGACCCAGTACTTC. Protein sequence: CASSQDRGTKEETQYF.

This clonotype was seen only a few times. V usage is TRBV12-3 or TRBV12-4 and J usage is TRBJ2-7; a weak D match, TRBD2 (5 bases). Trimming left V 5 bases short and J 0 bases short, with 14 bases between. The CDR3 runs to 15 residues. The CDR3 here is CASSPTVGSSYEQYF. The CDR3 region has the DNA TGTGCCAGCAGTCCTACCGTGGGGAGCTCCTACGAGCAGTACTTC.

The rearrangement links TRBV5-4 to TRBJ2-7; D may be TRBD1 (6 bases). The CDR3 runs 13 residues. Germline CDR1 reads SGHNT; CDR2 reads YYREEE (reference sequence). V was shortened by 1 base and J by 5 bases, with 10 bases between the two germline ends. The CDR3 is CASSLSRGHEQYF. The CDR3, as DNA: TGTGCCAGCAGCTTGTCCAGGGGTCACGAGCAGTACTTC.

The chain combines TRBV5-1 with TRBJ1-2, with TRBD1 matching over 8 bases. Losses at the gene ends were 0 bases for V and 11 bases for J; bases not matched to a gene: 9. CDR1 is SGHRS and CDR2 is YFSETQ in the germline V gene. The CDR3 spans 14 residues. The CDR3 spells CASSLAGTGAVYTF. The DNA for the CDR3 is TGCGCCAGCAGCTTGGCCGGGACAGGAGCAGTTTACACCTTC.

The chain employs TRBV7-6 and TRBJ2-7, with TRBD2 as a possible D gene (6 bases). The V gene lost 1 base and the J gene lost 5 bases, with 21 bases spanning the gap. The germline CDR1 and CDR2 sequences are SGHVS and FNYEAQ. The CDR3 is made up of 17 amino acids. The CDR3 region has the DNA TGTGCCAGCAGCTTAGGTCGGGGGATGGAGGGCATCGACGAGCAGTACTTC. Its protein is CASSLGRGMEGIDEQYF.

This chain uses TRBV5-1 with TRBJ2-2; 10 positions match TRBD2. The length of the CDR3 is 16 residues. Germline V CDR1 and CDR2: SGHRS, YFSETQ. With 4 bases clipped from V and 1 base from J, the junction kept 4 bases outside the gene matches. The chain's CDR3 is CASSDRLAGNTGELFF. The CDR3 nucleotides are TGCGCCAGCAGCGATCGACTAGCGGGGAACACCGGGGAGCTGTTTTTT.

This clonotype came up many times. V and J are TRBV7-2 and TRBJ2-2; D is unresolved. CDR3 length equals 14 residues. Germline-derived CDR1 and CDR2 are SGHTA and FQGNSA. V was trimmed by 1 base and J by 4 bases, leaving 7 bases between them. The CDR3 here is CASSLVRRTGELFF. CDR3 in DNA: TGTGCCAGCAGCTTAGTACGGCGCACCGGGGAGCTGTTTTTT.

The chain recombines TRBV10-3 with TRBJ2-5; 11 bases align to TRBD2. CDR1 is ENHRY and CDR2 is SYGVKD in the germline V gene. The CDR3 contains 15 residues. Losses at the gene ends were 4 bases for V and 5 bases for J; bases not matched to a gene: 6. The CDR3 reads CAISATSGGEETQYF. As DNA, the CDR3 is TGTGCCATCAGTGCTACTAGCGGGGGCGAGGAGACCCAGTACTTC.

This clonotype was recorded many times. The chain carries TRBV12-3 or TRBV12-4 and TRBJ1-2; no clear D. CDR3 length: 12 residues. V lost 8 bases and J 4 bases, leaving 11 bases between the germline ends. The CDR3 region is CASFYPTYGYTF. CDR3 coding DNA: TGTGCCAGCTTTTACCCCACCTATGGCTACACCTTC.

This clonotype showed up just a few times. The chain combines TRBV20-1 with TRBJ2-5, with TRBD2 identical over 7 bases. V lost 1 base to trimming and J lost 5 bases; unmatched junction nucleotides: 13. Germline V gene sequence: CDR1 DFQATT, CDR2 SNEGSKA (reference sequence). The CDR3 is made up of 16 amino acids. The CDR3 nucleotides are TGCAGTGCTAGAGCGGCGGGAGATTGGCGTTTCGAGACCCAGTACTTC. Residues: CSARAAGDWRFETQYF.

This sequence joins TRBV4-1 and TRBJ2-1, with 10 bases that match TRBD2. Trimming removed 4 bases from V and 5 bases from J; junction bases left unmatched: 8. This CDR3 spans 16 amino acids. Per the germline V gene, CDR1 is MGHRA and CDR2 is YSYEKL. CDR3 amino acids: CASSPPGLAGDNEQFF. In nucleotides, the CDR3 is TGCGCCAGCAGCCCTCCTGGGCTAGCGGGGGACAATGAGCAGTTCTTC.

The gene calls are TRBV6-1 and TRBJ1-1, with D maybe TRBD1 (5 bases). CDR3 length: 11 residues. Trimming took 6 bases from V and 11 from J, leaving 13 bases between them. The V gene's germline CDR1 is MNHNS and CDR2 SASEGT. CDR3 amino acids: CASSEGTSAFF. The CDR3 bases are TGTGCCAGCAGCGAGGGGACTAGTGCTTTCTTT.